The 25 T cell receptor beta chains presented below share a single source sample, sequenced in a study of graft-versus-host responses after intestinal transplantation. Their antigens are not known. Profiling relied on immunoSEQ multiplex PCR, and the TCRdb table lists in-frame clones only, not all of them. Among approximately 97,000 clones listed, 80% to 95% were seen once. Source: unstimulated CD8+ T cells sorted from spleen or lymph node cells, taken before transplant. These receptors originate from a human donor who was the organ donor for an intestinal transplant.

The chain employs TRBV2 and TRBJ2-5, with D tentatively TRBD2 (6 bases). V lost 5 bases, J lost 5 bases, and 18 bases lay in between. The CDR3 contains 15 residues. Germline CDR1 reads SNHLY; CDR2 reads FYNNEI. CDR3 DNA sequence: TGTGCCAGCAGTCTCCAGGGCGGGGCCCAGGAGACCCAGTACTTC. It encodes CASSLQGGAQETQYF.

This chain connects TRBV7-2 to TRBJ2-7; TRBD1 matches at 8 bases. After removal of 1 base from V and 2 bases from J, the junction contained 1 base not matched to a gene. The CDR3 length is 14 residues. Germline V lookup: CDR1 SGHTA, CDR2 FQGNSA. Here the CDR3 DNA reads TGTGCCAGCAGCTTAGGGACAGGGCCCTACGAGCAGTACTTC. This translates into CASSLGTGPYEQYF.

The chain is built from TRBV9 and TRBJ1-4; D not resolved. CDR3 length: 14 amino acids. CDR1 and CDR2 (germline): SGDLS, YYNGEE. The V and J ends lost 3 bases and 3 bases respectively, with 9 bases between them. CDR3 amino acids: CASSAEIANEKLFF. For the CDR3, the DNA is TGTGCCAGCAGCGCTGAGATAGCTAATGAAAAACTGTTTTTT. Filled out from reference TRBV9 and TRBJ1-4, the complete variable domain reads DSGVTQTPKHLITATGQRVTLRCSPRSGDLSVYWYQQSLDQGLQFLIQYYNGEERAKGNILERFSAQQFPDLHSELNLSSLELGDSALYFCASSAEIANEKLFFGSGTQLSVL.

The gene calls are TRBV14 and TRBJ2-5; D is undetermined. CDR3 size: 15 residues. Germline V gene data show CDR1 as SGHDN and CDR2 as FVKESK. V was clipped by 1 base and J by 5 bases, with 14 bases between them. CDR3 loop: CASSQVLSSGETQYF. The CDR3 DNA reads as TGTGCCAGCAGCCAAGTTCTCTCTAGTGGGGAGACCCAGTACTTC. Variable domain in full (rest from reference TRBV14 and TRBJ2-5): EAGVTQFPSHSVIEKGQTVTLRCDPISGHDNLYWYRRVMGKEIKFLLHFVKESKQDESGMPNNRFLAERTGGTYSTLKVQPAELEDSGVYFCASSQVLSSGETQYFGPGTRLLVL.

This chain joins TRBV28 and TRBJ1-1, with 12 bases aligning to TRBD1. The CDR3 has 17 residues. V was pared by 7 bases and J by 3 bases, with 12 bases of the junction left unmatched. Germline assignment: CDR1 MDHEN and CDR2 SYDVKM. CDR3 in amino acids: CASNPTGTGGADTEAFF. In nucleotides, the CDR3 is TGTGCCAGCAATCCTACCGGGACAGGGGGCGCGGACACTGAAGCTTTCTTT.

This rearrangement joins TRBV11-1 to TRBJ2-1, with D possibly matching TRBD2 (5 bases). Germline CDR1 reads SGHAT; CDR2 reads FQDESV (reference sequence). The CDR3 loop spans 15 amino acids. The V end lost 3 bases, the J end lost 5 bases, and 14 bases lay between the germline ends. CDR3 sequence (DNA): TGTGCCAGCAGCTTCTGGGAGCACGCTCACAATGAGCAGTTCTTC. Its protein is CASSFWEHAHNEQFF.

The V call is TRBV29-1, the J call TRBJ2-3, with unresolved D. Trimming removed 4 bases from V and 7 bases from J, with 15 bases in between. CDR1 SQVTM and CDR2 ANQGSEA come from the germline V gene. There are 13 residues in the CDR3. The CDR3 DNA reads as TGCAGCGTTGCCTACCGCGACTCATATACGCAGTATTTT. It yields the protein CSVAYRDSYTQYF.

The table lists this clone with a count of one. V gene TRBV30 combines with J gene TRBJ2-7, with D possibly being TRBD2 (5 bases). V was clipped by 3 bases and J by 3 bases, with 18 bases between them. This CDR3 has 15 amino acids. CDR1 GTSNPN and CDR2 SVGIG come from the germline V gene (reference sequence). The CDR3 is CAWSEDTSGYYEQYF. CDR3 sequence (DNA): TGTGCCTGGAGCGAGGATACCTCGGGATACTACGAGCAGTACTTC. The entire variable domain, with the rest obtained from reference TRBV30 and TRBJ2-7, is as follows: SQTIHQWPATLVQPVGSPLSLECTVEGTSNPNLYWYRQAAGRGLQLLFYSVGIGQISSEVPQNLSASRPQDRQFILSSKKLLLSDSGFYLCAWSEDTSGYYEQYFGPGTRLTVT.

This chain links TRBV16 with TRBJ1-2; 8 positions agree with TRBD1. The CDR3 is made up of 16 amino acids. V was clipped by 0 bases and J by 3 bases; unmatched bases: 6. Germline values: CDR1 KGHSY, CDR2 FQNENV. The CDR3 protein is CASSQSSRGLDYGYTF. The CDR3 coding sequence is TGTGCCAGCAGCCAATCATCCAGGGGGCTTGACTATGGCTACACCTTC.

The chain recombines TRBV27 with TRBJ1-6; no definite D call. Germline V gene sequence: CDR1 MNHEY, CDR2 SMNVEV (reference sequence). Between the trimmed V and J ends, which lost 5 bases and 10 bases, there was a span of 18 bases. The CDR3 extends over 15 amino acids. The CDR3 nucleotides are TGTGCCAGCAGTCCCTGGTGGGAGTTCGGGTCACCCCTCCACTTT. It translates to CASSPWWEFGSPLHF.

The count of this clone is one. This CDR3 reads CASRGSGRKDGELFF. The CDR3 DNA reads TGTGCCAGTAGGGGTAGCGGGAGAAAAGACGGGGAGCTGTTTTTT. V and J are TRBV19 and TRBJ2-2; 9 bases are a match to TRBD2. CDR3 length equals 15 residues. Germline CDR1 is LNHDA and CDR2 is SQIVND (reference sequence). Trimming at V came to 6 bases and at J to 7 bases, leaving 9 bases not matched to a gene.

CDR3 bases: TGTGCCAGCAGCTTGGGGGGGGGATACTCCTCCTACAATGAGCAGTTCTTC. This translates into CASSLGGGYSSYNEQFF. V gene TRBV7-3 combines with J gene TRBJ2-1; 7 nucleotides align to TRBD2. The V and J ends lost 3 bases and 0 bases, in that order; junction bases with no gene match: 8. Germline V gene data show CDR1 as SGHTA and CDR2 as FQGTGA. This CDR3 region has 17 residues.

The V gene is TRBV5-1, the J gene TRBJ2-3; TRBD2 matches 7 bases. The ends lost 2 bases at V and 3 bases at J; junction bases unmatched: 6. The CDR3 length is 15 residues. Germline CDR1 SGHRS, CDR2 YFSETQ. This chain's CDR3 is CASSFLGLRTDTQYF. Here the CDR3 DNA reads TGCGCCAGCAGCTTTTTGGGACTAAGGACAGATACGCAGTATTTT.

This clone was found once. This chain connects TRBV11-3 to TRBJ2-7, with D possibly being TRBD1 (6 bases). The germline gives CDR1 SGHNT, CDR2 YENEEA. Trimming pared 5 bases from V and 3 bases from J, leaving 23 bases between. CDR3 length: 17 amino acids. In DNA form, the CDR3 reads TGTGCCAGCAGCGCAACCATGGACAGCCTAGAACGCTACGAGCAGTACTTC. Translated: CASSATMDSLERYEQYF.

The chain's CDR3 is CASSEYFQGSEQYF. The CDR3 DNA reads TGTGCCAGCAGTGAGTACTTTCAGGGTAGCGAGCAGTACTTC. The V call is TRBV2, the J call TRBJ2-7, with D tentatively TRBD1 (5 bases). CDR1 and CDR2 from the germline V gene are SNHLY and FYNNEI. The length of the CDR3 is 14 residues. Deletions cut 3 bases from V and 6 bases from J, with 15 bases between. The variable domain in full, with the rest retrieved from reference TRBV2 and TRBJ2-7, is EPEVTQTPSHQVTQMGQEVILRCVPISNHLYFYWYRQILGQKVEFLVSFYNNEISEKSEIFDDQFSVERPDGSNFTLKIRSTKLEDSAMYFCASSEYFQGSEQYFGPGTRLTVT.

The chain is built from TRBV9 and TRBJ2-2; 9 positions match TRBD2. The CDR3 loop spans 16 amino acids. V lost 3 bases, J lost 3 bases, and 6 bases stayed unmatched. The germline V gene has CDR1 SGDLS and CDR2 YYNGEE. CDR3 in amino acids: CASSARLADHTGELFF. The CDR3 DNA follows: TGTGCCAGCAGCGCCAGACTAGCGGATCACACCGGGGAGCTGTTTTTT.

The chain employs TRBV7-8 and TRBJ2-5, with TRBD2 matching over 8 bases. V lost 2 bases, J lost 2 bases, and 7 bases stayed unmatched. This CDR3 is 16 amino acids long. Germline V lookup: CDR1 SGHVS, CDR2 FQNEAQ. DNA for the CDR3: TGTGCCAGCAGCTTATCGGCGGGGGGTCCTCAAGAGACCCAGTACTTC. This sequence encodes CASSLSAGGPQETQYF.

The V and J genes are TRBV7-7 and TRBJ2-3; 7 positions agree with TRBD1. This CDR3 has 15 residues. The V gene end was trimmed by 5 bases and the J gene end by 2 bases; junction bases not matched to a gene: 7. Germline V gives CDR1 SSHAT, CDR2 FNYEAQ (reference sequence). CDR3 protein: CASSHYRGHTDTQYF. For the CDR3, the DNA is TGTGCCAGCAGCCACTACAGGGGACACACAGATACGCAGTATTTT. Full variable domain (rest looked up from reference TRBV7-7 and TRBJ2-3): GAGVSQSPRYKVTKRGQDVTLRCDPISSHATLYWYQQALGQGPEFLTYFNYEAQPDKSGLPSDRFSAERPEGSISTLTIQRTEQRDSAMYRCASSHYRGHTDTQYFGPGTRLTVL.

This clone appeared once. The J gene is TRBJ2-2, the V gene TRBV13; D not resolved. Looked up from germline, CDR1 is PRHDT and CDR2 is FYEKMQ (reference sequence). Trimming pared 5 bases from V and 8 bases from J, leaving 6 bases between. The CDR3 length is 11 residues. Here the CDR3 DNA reads TGTGCCAGCAGCGACAATGGGGAGCTGTTTTTT. Its translation is CASSDNGELFF.

The rearrangement links TRBV19 to TRBJ1-4, with 7 bases matching TRBD1. This CDR3 contains 17 residues. After removal of 4 bases from V and 9 bases from J, the junction contained 17 bases not matched to a gene. The germline gives CDR1 LNHDA, CDR2 SQIVND (reference sequence). CDR3 nucleotide sequence: TGTGCCAGTAGTACGGGACAGAGCAGTCTAGGATTGAAAAAACTGTTTTTT. Its translation: CASSTGQSSLGLKKLFF.

This chain joins TRBV7-9 and TRBJ2-2, with D possibly TRBD1 on 6 matching bases. Deletions cut 5 bases from V and 3 bases from J, with 13 bases between. The germline V gene has CDR1 SEHNR and CDR2 FQNEAQ (reference sequence). CDR3 length equals 15 residues. The CDR3 coding sequence is TGTGCCAGCAGCCCAAAGGGACAATACACCGGGGAGCTGTTTTTT. This codes for CASSPKGQYTGELFF.

The chain links TRBV27 to TRBJ1-1; the D gene is possibly TRBD1 (6 bases). Germline loops: CDR1 MNHEY, CDR2 SMNVEV (reference sequence). The CDR3 has 14 amino acids. The ends were cut back, 5 bases at V and 0 bases at J, with 10 bases in the middle. The CDR3 DNA sequence: TGTGCCAGCAGTACCGGGACATTGAACACTGAAGCTTTCTTT. Translated: CASSTGTLNTEAFF.

This clone has just one count. This chain uses TRBV5-6 with TRBJ2-1; D possibly corresponds to TRBD2 (6 bases). Deletions cut 1 base from V and 4 bases from J, with 15 bases between. This CDR3 spans 16 amino acids. The germline V gene encodes CDR1 SGHDT and CDR2 YYEEEE. Here the CDR3 reads CASSLLGLTPYNEQFF. The CDR3 coding sequence is TGTGCCAGCAGCTTGCTTGGACTAACTCCTTACAATGAGCAGTTCTTC. The full variable domain, its missing parts supplied by reference TRBV5-6 and TRBJ2-1, is DAGVTQSPTHLIKTRGQQVTLRCSPKSGHDTVSWYQQALGQGPQFIFQYYEEEERQRGNFPDRFSGHQFPNYSSELNVNALLLGDSALYLCASSLLGLTPYNEQFFGPGTRLTVL.

The rearrangement uses TRBV28 and TRBJ1-1, with D possibly being TRBD1 (6 bases). This CDR3 is built from 11 residues. CDR1 and CDR2 (germline): MDHEN, SYDVKM. The V gene lost 5 bases and the J gene lost 8 bases, with 9 bases spanning the gap. CDR3 nucleotides: TGTGCCAGCAGTCGGACAGCGGAAGCTTTCTTT. It translates to CASSRTAEAFF.

The chain couples TRBV5-4 to TRBJ2-1; D is unresolved. The V gene's germline CDR1 is SGHNT and CDR2 YYREEE (reference sequence). V was cut by 6 bases and J by 0 bases, with 10 bases left in between. The CDR3 spans 14 residues. CDR3: CASTRSPSYNEQFF. The CDR3, as DNA: TGTGCCAGCACACGGAGTCCCTCCTACAATGAGCAGTTCTTC.